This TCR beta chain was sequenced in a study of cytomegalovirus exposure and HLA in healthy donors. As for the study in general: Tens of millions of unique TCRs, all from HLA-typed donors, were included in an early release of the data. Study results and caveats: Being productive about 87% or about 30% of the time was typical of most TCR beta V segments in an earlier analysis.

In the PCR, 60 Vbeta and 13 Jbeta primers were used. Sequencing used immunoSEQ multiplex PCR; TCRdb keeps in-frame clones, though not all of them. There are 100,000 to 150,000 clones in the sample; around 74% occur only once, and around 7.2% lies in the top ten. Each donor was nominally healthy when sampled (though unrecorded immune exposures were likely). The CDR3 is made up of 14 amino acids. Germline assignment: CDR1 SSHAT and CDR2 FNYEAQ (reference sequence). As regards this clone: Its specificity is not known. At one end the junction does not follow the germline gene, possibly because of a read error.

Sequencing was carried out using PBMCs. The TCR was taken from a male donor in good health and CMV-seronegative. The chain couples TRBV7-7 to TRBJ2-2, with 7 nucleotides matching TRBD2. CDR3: CASSLSGDTGELFF. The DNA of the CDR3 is TGTGCTAGCAGCTTAAGCGGGGACACCGGGGAGCTGTTTTTT.